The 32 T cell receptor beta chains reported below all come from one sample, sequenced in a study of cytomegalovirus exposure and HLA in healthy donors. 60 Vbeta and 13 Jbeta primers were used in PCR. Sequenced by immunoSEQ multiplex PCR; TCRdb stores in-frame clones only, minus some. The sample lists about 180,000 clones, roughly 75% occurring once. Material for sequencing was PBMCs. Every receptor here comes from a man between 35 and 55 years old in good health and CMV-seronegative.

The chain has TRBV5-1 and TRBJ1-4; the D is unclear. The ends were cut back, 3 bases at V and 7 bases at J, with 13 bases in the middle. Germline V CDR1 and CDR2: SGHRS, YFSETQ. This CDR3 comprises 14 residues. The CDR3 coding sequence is TGCGCCAGCAGCTCCTTCGGTGAGGTTGAAAAACTGTTTTTT. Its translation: CASSSFGEVEKLFF.

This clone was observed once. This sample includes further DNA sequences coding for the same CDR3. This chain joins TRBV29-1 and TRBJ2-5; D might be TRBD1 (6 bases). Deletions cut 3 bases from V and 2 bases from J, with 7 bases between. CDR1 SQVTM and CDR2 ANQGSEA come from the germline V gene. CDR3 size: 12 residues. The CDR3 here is CSVDRGQETQYF. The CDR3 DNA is TGCAGCGTTGATAGGGGGCAAGAGACCCAGTACTTC.

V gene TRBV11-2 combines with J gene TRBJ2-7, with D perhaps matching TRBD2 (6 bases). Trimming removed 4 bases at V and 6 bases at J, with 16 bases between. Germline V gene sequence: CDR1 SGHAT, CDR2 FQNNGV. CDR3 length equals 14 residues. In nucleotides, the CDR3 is TGTGCCAGCAGCTCCGCGCGGGACGGACTCGAGCAGTACTTC. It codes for CASSSARDGLEQYF.

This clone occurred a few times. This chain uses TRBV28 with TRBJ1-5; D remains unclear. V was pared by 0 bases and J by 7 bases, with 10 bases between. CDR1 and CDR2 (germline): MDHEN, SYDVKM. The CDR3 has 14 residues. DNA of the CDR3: TGTGCCAGCAGTTTATGGGGAGCTAGGCAGCCCCAGCATTTT. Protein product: CASSLWGARQPQHF.

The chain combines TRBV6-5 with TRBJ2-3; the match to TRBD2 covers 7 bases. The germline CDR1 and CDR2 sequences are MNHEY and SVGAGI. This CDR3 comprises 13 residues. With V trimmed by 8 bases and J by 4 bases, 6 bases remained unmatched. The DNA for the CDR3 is TGTGCCAGCCAATCGGCGGGGGCAGATACGCAGTATTTT. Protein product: CASQSAGADTQYF.

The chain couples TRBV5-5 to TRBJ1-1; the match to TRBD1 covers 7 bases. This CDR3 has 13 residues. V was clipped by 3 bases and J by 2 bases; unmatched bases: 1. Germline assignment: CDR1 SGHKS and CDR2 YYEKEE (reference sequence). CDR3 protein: CASSWDSNTEAFF. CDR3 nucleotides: TGTGCCAGCAGCTGGGACAGCAACACTGAAGCTTTCTTT. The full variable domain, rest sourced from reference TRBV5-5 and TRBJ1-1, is DAGVTQSPTHLIKTRGQQVTLRCSPISGHKSVSWYQQVLGQGPQFIFQYYEKEERGRGNFPDRFSARQFPNYSSELNVNALLLGDSALYLCASSWDSNTEAFFGQGTRLTVV.

CDR3 in DNA: TGTGCCAGCAGCTCCCAGGGCTACAATGAGCAGTTCTTC. This translates into CASSSQGYNEQFF. The chain joins TRBV7-2 to TRBJ2-1; D is perhaps TRBD1 (5 bases). CDR1 is SGHTA, CDR2 FQGNSA, per germline. The CDR3 loop spans 13 amino acids. Trimming removed 4 bases at V and 3 bases at J, with 7 bases between.

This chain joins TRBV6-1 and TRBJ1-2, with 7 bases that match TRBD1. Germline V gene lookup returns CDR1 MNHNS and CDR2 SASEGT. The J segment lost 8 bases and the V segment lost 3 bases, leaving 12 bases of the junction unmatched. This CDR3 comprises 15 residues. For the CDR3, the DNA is TGTGCCAGCAGTGATCGTGGGGGGACAGAGAGCGGCTACACCTTC. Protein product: CASSDRGGTESGYTF.

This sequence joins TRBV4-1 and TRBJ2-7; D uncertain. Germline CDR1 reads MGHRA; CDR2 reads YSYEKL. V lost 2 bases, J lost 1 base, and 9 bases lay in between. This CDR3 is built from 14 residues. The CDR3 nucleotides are TGCGCCAGCAGCCAACTCCCTTTTTCCTACGAGCAGTACTTC. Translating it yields CASSQLPFSYEQYF.

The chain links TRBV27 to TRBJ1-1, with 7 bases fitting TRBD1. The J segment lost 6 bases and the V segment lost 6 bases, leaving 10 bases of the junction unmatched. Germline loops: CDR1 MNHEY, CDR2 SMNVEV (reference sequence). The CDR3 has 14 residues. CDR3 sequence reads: CASRTDRAAPEAFF. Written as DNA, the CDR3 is TGTGCCAGCAGGACCGACAGGGCGGCCCCTGAAGCTTTCTTT.

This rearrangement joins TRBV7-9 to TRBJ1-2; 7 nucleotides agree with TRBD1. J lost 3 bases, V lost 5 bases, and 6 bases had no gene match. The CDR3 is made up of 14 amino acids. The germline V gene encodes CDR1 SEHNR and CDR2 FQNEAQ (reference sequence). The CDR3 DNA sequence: TGTGCCAGCAGCCTAGACGACAGGGACTATGGCTACACCTTC. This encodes CASSLDDRDYGYTF.

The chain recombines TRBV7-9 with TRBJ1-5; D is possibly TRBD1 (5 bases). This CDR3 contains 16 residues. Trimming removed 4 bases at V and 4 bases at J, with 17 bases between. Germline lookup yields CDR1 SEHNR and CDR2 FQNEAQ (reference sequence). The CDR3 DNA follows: TGTGCCAGCAGCTCAAACCGGGCGGGGGGGAATCAGCCCCAGCATTTT. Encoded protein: CASSSNRAGGNQPQHF.

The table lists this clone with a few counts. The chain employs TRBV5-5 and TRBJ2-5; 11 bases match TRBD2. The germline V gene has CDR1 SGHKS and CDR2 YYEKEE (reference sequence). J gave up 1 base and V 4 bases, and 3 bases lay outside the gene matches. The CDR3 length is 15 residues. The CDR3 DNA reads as TGTGCCAGCAGCCTAGGGACTAGCGGCCAAGAGACCCAGTACTTC. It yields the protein CASSLGTSGQETQYF.

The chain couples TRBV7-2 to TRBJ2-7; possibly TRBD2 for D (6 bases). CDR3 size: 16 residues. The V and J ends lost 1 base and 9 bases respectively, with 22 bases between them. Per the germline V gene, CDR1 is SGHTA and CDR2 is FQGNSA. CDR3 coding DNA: TGTGCCAGCAGCTTAGTAGCCCTTCCTGGGGGGAGTGTGCAGTACTTC. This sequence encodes CASSLVALPGGSVQYF.

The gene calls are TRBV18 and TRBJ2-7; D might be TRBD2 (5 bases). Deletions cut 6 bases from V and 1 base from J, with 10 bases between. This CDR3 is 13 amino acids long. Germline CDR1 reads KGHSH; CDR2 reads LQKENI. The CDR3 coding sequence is TGTGCCAGCTCGCGAGCGGAATCCTACGAGCAGTACTTC. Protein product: CASSRAESYEQYF.

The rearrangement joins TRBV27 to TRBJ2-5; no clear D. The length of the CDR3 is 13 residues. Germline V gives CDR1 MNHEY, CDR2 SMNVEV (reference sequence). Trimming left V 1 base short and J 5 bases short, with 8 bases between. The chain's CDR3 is CASSLYGAETQYF. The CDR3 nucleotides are TGTGCCAGCAGTTTATATGGAGCTGAGACCCAGTACTTC.

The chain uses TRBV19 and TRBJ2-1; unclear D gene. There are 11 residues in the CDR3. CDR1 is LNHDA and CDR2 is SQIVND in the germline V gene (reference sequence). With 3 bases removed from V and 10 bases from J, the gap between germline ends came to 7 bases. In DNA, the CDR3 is TGTGCCAGTAGTATCGGTTTAGAGCAGTTCTTC. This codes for CASSIGLEQFF. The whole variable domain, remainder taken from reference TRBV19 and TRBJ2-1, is DGGITQSPKYLFRKEGQNVTLSCEQNLNHDAMYWYRQDPGQGLRLIYYSQIVNDFQKGDIAEGYSVSREKKESFPLTVTSAQKNPTAFYLCASSIGLEQFFGPGTRLTVL.

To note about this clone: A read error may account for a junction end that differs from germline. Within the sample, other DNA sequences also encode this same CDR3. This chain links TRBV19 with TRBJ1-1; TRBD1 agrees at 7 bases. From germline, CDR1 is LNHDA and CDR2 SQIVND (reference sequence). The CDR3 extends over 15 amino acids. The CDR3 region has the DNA TGTGCTAGTAGTATTCTTACAGGGGTCGACACTGAAGCTTTCTTT. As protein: CASSILTGVDTEAFF.

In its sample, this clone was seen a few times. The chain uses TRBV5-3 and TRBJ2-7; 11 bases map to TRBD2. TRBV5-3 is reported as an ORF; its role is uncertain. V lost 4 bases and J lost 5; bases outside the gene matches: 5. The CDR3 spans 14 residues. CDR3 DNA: TGTGCCAGAAGCCGACTAGCGGGAAGAGACGAGCAGTACTTC. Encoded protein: CARSRLAGRDEQYF.

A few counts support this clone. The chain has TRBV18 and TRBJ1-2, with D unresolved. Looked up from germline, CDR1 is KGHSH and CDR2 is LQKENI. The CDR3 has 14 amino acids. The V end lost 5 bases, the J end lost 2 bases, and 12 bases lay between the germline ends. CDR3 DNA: TGTGCCAGCTCAGCCCTTGGACTCAACTATGGCTACACCTTC. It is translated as CASSALGLNYGYTF.

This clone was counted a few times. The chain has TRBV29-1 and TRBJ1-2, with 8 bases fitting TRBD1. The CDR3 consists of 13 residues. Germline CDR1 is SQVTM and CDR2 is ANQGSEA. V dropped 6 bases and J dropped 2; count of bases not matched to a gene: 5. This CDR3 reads CSVRDRSNYGYTF. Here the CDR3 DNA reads TGCAGCGTCCGGGACAGGTCCAACTATGGCTACACCTTC.

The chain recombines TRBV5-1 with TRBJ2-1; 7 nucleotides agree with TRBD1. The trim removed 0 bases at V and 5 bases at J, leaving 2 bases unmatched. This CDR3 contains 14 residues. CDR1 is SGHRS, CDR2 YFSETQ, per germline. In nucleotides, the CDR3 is TGCGCCAGCAGCTTGGAGGGGGCCCACAATGAGCAGTTCTTC. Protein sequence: CASSLEGAHNEQFF. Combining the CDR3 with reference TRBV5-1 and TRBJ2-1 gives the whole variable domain KAGVTQTPRYLIKTRGQQVTLSCSPISGHRSVSWYQQTPGQGLQFLFEYFSETQRNKGNFPGRFSGRQFSNSRSEMNVSTLELGDSALYLCASSLEGAHNEQFFGPGTRLTVL.

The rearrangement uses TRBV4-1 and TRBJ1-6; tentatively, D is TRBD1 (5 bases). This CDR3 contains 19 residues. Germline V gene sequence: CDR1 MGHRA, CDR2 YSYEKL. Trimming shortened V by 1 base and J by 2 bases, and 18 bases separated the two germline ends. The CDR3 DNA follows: TGCGCCAGCAGCCAAGTGGCGCCCCGGGGGATTACCTATAATTCACCCCTCCACTTT. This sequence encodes CASSQVAPRGITYNSPLHF.

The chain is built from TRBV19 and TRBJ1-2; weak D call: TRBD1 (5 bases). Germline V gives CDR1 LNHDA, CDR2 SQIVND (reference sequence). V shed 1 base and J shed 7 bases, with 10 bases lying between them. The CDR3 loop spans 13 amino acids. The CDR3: CASSIVQGGGYTF. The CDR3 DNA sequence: TGTGCCAGTAGTATAGTTCAGGGCGGTGGCTACACCTTC.

The CDR3, as DNA: TGTGCCATCAGTGAGGCAGGCGGCTACACCTTC. Translated: CAISEAGGYTF. The gene calls are TRBV10-3 and TRBJ1-2; no clear D gene. Germline V gives CDR1 ENHRY, CDR2 SYGVKD. Trimming left V 2 bases short and J 8 bases short, with 6 bases between. This CDR3 has 11 residues.

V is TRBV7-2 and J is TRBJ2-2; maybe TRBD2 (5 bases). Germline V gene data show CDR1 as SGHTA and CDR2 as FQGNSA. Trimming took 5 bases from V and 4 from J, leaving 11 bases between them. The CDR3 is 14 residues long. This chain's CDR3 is CASSLGIFTGELFF. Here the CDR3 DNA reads TGTGCCAGCAGCCTCGGGATTTTCACCGGGGAGCTGTTTTTT.

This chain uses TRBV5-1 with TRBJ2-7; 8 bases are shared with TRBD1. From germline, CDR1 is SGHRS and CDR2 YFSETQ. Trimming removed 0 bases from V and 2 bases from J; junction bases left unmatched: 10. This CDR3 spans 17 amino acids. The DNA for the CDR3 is TGCGCCAGCAGCTTGGATCAATCGTGGGACAGGACCTACGAGCAGTACTTC. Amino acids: CASSLDQSWDRTYEQYF.

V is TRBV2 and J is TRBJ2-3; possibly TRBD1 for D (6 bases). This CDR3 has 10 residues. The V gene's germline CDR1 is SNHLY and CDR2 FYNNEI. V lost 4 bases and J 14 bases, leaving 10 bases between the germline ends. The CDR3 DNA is TGTGCCAGCAGTGCGGACAGCCGGTATTTT. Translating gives CASSADSRYF.

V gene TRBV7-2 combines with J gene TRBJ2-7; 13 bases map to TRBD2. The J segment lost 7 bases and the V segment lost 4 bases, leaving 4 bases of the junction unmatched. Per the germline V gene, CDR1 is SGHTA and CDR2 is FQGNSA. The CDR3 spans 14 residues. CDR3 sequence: CASSSGTSGKEQYF. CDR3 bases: TGTGCCAGCAGCTCCGGGACTAGCGGGAAAGAGCAGTACTTC.

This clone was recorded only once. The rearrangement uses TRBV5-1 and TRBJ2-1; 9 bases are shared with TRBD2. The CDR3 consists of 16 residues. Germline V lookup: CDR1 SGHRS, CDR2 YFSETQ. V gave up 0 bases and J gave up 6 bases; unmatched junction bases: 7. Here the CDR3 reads CASSLERLAAGNEQFF. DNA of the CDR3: TGCGCCAGCAGCTTGGAAAGACTAGCGGCGGGCAATGAGCAGTTCTTC.

The CDR3 DNA is TGTGCCAGCAGTTACTTATCGGGCAATCAGCCCCAGCATTTT. As protein: CASSYLSGNQPQHF. The gene calls are TRBV6-6 and TRBJ1-5; D is uncertain. Trimming left V 1 base short and J 2 bases short, with 6 bases between. The CDR3 is 14 residues long. Germline-derived CDR1 and CDR2 are MNHNY and SVGAGI (reference sequence).

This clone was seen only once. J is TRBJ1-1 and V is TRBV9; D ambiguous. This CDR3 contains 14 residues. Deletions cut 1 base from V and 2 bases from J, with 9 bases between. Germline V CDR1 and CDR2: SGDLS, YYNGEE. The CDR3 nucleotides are TGTGCCAGCAGCGTAACCGGGATCAACACTGAAGCTTTCTTT. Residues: CASSVTGINTEAFF.